This T cell receptor (beta chain) was obtained from a study of T-cell reconstitution after alpha-beta-depleted transplantation in children. This clonotype turned up a few times. Trimming left V 3 bases short and J 8 bases short, with 7 bases between. The CDR3 is made up of 12 amino acids. Germline CDR1 is LGHDT and CDR2 is YNNKEL (reference sequence). The authors prepared the TCRbeta library with unique molecular identifiers. From the PCR reads, TCRdb called clonotypes with MiXCR, one entry per CDR3 protein. In the table there are 250,000 to 350,000 distinct CDR3 sequences, more than 8% of which are singletons.

The clonotype comes from a human donor who donated a stem cell graft to a child with SCID. The chain employs TRBV3-1 and TRBJ2-2, with D unclear. The sample here was PBMCs from the stem cell graft donor, taken from the stem cell graft. CDR3 amino acids: CASSHPKGELFF. DNA of the CDR3: TGTGCCAGCAGCCATCCGAAGGGGGAGCTGTTTTTT. The full variable domain, with the rest looked up from reference TRBV3-1 and TRBJ2-2, is DTAVSQTPKYLVTQMGNDKSIKCEQNLGHDTMYWYKQDSKKFLKIMFSYNNKELIINETVPNRFSPKSPDKAHLNLHINSLELGDSAVYFCASSHPKGELFFGEGSRLTVL.